This T cell receptor (beta chain) stems from a study of T-cell reconstitution after alpha-beta-depleted transplantation in children. Whole-study results and caveats: It was surviving recipient T cells and thymic progenitors that gave some patients high TCRbeta diversity at day 60.

Germline CDR1 and CDR2: SGHRS and YFSETQ. The CDR3 sequence is 12 residues long. V was shortened by 4 bases and J by 7 bases, with 10 bases between the two germline ends. The TCRbeta library was prepared with unique molecular identifiers. TCRdb analysed the PCR reads with MiXCR anew, one entry per CDR3 protein. The sample has about 190,000 distinct CDR3 sequences, approximately 12% seen once. This clonotype was counted at least ten times. The target antigen is unknown. The J gene is TRBJ2-3, the V gene TRBV5-1; D remains ambiguous. The sequencing here drew on PBMCs, taken before TCRalphabeta/CD19-depleted stem cell transplant. The sequence was obtained from a boy aged 2 to 9 with acute myeloid leukemia, due to receive a stem cell transplant. This CDR3 reads CASSPEFNTQYF. The CDR3 DNA reads TGCGCCAGCAGCCCAGAGTTCAATACGCAGTATTTT.